Shown below are 30 T cell receptor beta chains from a single sample sequenced in a study of memory CD4+ T cells and cytomegalovirus serostatus. The method was immunoSEQ multiplex PCR; TCRdb's version includes in-frame clones alone and lacks a portion of them. The sample has tens of thousands of clones, 79% seen once. The sort gate was single viable CD3+CD4+CD8-CD45RO+ cells for memory CD4+ T cells. The sequenced sample was memory CD4+ T cells from blood. The receptors here all came from an adult in good health and CMV-seronegative.

This chain uses TRBV6-6 with TRBJ2-5; 8 positions agree with TRBD1. Germline trimming cut 6 bases from V and 5 bases from J; bases unmatched to any gene: 8. Germline V lookup: CDR1 MNHNY, CDR2 SVGAGI (reference sequence). The CDR3 is made up of 14 amino acids. The CDR3 sequence is CASSRDRGGETQYF. Here the CDR3 DNA reads TGTGCCAGCAGCAGAGACAGGGGTGGGGAGACCCAGTACTTC.

This rearrangement joins TRBV30 to TRBJ2-1; 7 bases are a match to TRBD2. Per germline, CDR1 GTSNPN and CDR2 SVGIG (reference sequence). V shed 4 bases, J shed 6 bases, and the junction held 9 bases outside the gene matches. The CDR3 runs to 14 residues. The CDR3 region has the DNA TGTGCCTGGACCCCCGGGAGGCGAAGCAATGAGCAGTTCTTC. It encodes CAWTPGRRSNEQFF.

This clone has more than one count but fewer than ten. The chain employs TRBV6-5 and TRBJ1-3; a weak D match, TRBD1 (6 bases). Per the germline V gene, CDR1 is MNHEY and CDR2 is SVGAGI. The CDR3 has 14 residues. CDR3 residues: CVSGDIRPGNTIYF. CDR3 nucleotide sequence: TGTGTCTCCGGGGACATCAGGCCTGGAAACACCATATATTTT.

This chain joins TRBV2 and TRBJ2-5; the match to TRBD1 covers 11 bases. Trimming took 5 bases from V and 4 from J; bases not matched to a gene: 3. There are 14 residues in the CDR3. From germline, CDR1 is SNHLY and CDR2 FYNNEI. CDR3: CASSRDRGLETQYF. The DNA of the CDR3 is TGTGCCAGCAGTCGGGACAGGGGGTTAGAGACCCAGTACTTC.

The chain combines TRBV30 with TRBJ1-6, with unresolved D. V lost 0 bases and J 10 bases, leaving 7 bases between the germline ends. Germline loops: CDR1 GTSNPN, CDR2 SVGIG (reference sequence). The CDR3 contains 12 residues. CDR3: CAWSVGLSPLHF. DNA for the CDR3: TGTGCCTGGAGTGTCGGTTTATCACCCCTCCACTTT.

The chain recombines TRBV5-1 with TRBJ2-3; 9 bases match TRBD2. The CDR3 is 16 amino acids. The germline V gene encodes CDR1 SGHRS and CDR2 YFSETQ. Unmatched junction bases numbered 8, after V lost 1 base and J lost 5 bases. In nucleotides, the CDR3 is TGCGCCAGCAGCTTGCAGGGCGGGAGGGCTTTAGATACGCAGTATTTT. Amino acid sequence: CASSLQGGRALDTQYF.

This chain joins TRBV23-1 and TRBJ2-1; TRBD1 aligns across 10 bases. TRBV23-1 is identified as an open reading frame with a role that is uncertain. Unmatched junction bases numbered 15, after V lost 1 base and J lost 9 bases. The CDR3 is 18 amino acids. The CDR3 DNA follows: TGCGCCAGCAGTCAATTTAGAGTAGGAGGGACAGGGGATCGTGAGCAGTTCTTC. It specifies CASSQFRVGGTGDREQFF.

The V and J genes are TRBV11-2 and TRBJ1-2; the D is unclear. The germline CDR1 and CDR2 sequences are SGHAT and FQNNGV. Trimming pared 4 bases from V and 1 base from J, leaving 22 bases between. This CDR3 is built from 18 residues. CDR3 in amino acids: CASSSWKGSRRSNYGYTF. The DNA of the CDR3 is TGTGCCAGCAGCTCTTGGAAGGGATCCAGGCGAAGTAACTATGGCTACACCTTC.

This clone was seen only once. V is TRBV30 and J is TRBJ1-3, with a weak D call TRBD1 (5 bases). Germline V gene lookup returns CDR1 GTSNPN and CDR2 SVGIG (reference sequence). CDR3 length equals 16 residues. Trimming took off 2 bases at V and 2 bases at J, with 16 bases between the two ends. Written as DNA, the CDR3 is TGTGCCTGGAGTACGGGACTCACAAACACTGGAAACACCATATATTTT. This codes for CAWSTGLTNTGNTIYF.

The V and J genes are TRBV4-1 and TRBJ1-2; 10 bases match TRBD1. Germline V gene lookup returns CDR1 MGHRA and CDR2 YSYEKL. This CDR3 spans 16 amino acids. V was clipped by 1 base and J by 6 bases; unmatched bases: 8. DNA of the CDR3: TGCGCCAGCAGCCAAGGTGGGGACAGGGGTACGCATGGCTACACCTTC. Translation gives CASSQGGDRGTHGYTF.

This chain joins TRBV11-3 and TRBJ2-5; D tentatively reads TRBD1 or TRBD2 (7 bases each). This CDR3 is 15 amino acids long. CDR1 and CDR2 (germline): SGHNT, YENEEA. V was shortened by 5 bases and J by 2 bases, with 15 bases between the two germline ends. This CDR3 is CASSPLQGGQETQYF. CDR3 nucleotides: TGTGCCAGCAGCCCATTGCAGGGGGGGCAAGAGACCCAGTACTTC.

V gene TRBV10-3 combines with J gene TRBJ1-2; D is perhaps TRBD1 (6 bases). The CDR3 has 12 residues. The ends were cut back, 2 bases at V and 8 bases at J, with 9 bases in the middle. CDR1 ENHRY and CDR2 SYGVKD come from the germline V gene. In nucleotides, the CDR3 is TGTGCCATCAGTGAGGTTACAGGGGGCTACACCTTC. It codes for CAISEVTGGYTF.

The J gene is TRBJ1-2, the V gene TRBV29-1, with D hard to call. Germline assignment: CDR1 SQVTM and CDR2 ANQGSEA. Trimming stripped 0 bases from V and 7 bases from J, with 12 bases between. The CDR3 spans 13 residues. CDR3 residues: CSVEDSVRFGYTF. CDR3 coding DNA: TGCAGCGTTGAAGACAGTGTAAGATTTGGCTACACCTTC.

The gene calls are TRBV9 and TRBJ1-1, with D possibly TRBD1 on 6 matching bases. The CDR3 spans 13 residues. The V and J ends lost 5 bases and 2 bases respectively, with 10 bases between them. Germline CDR1 SGDLS, CDR2 YYNGEE. The CDR3 spells CASSWGRNTEAFF. In DNA, the CDR3 is TGTGCCAGCAGTTGGGGGCGTAACACTGAAGCTTTCTTT.

This sequence joins TRBV7-6 and TRBJ1-2, with TRBD1 identical over 10 bases. Germline CDR1 and CDR2: SGHVS and FNYEAQ. The CDR3 totals 12 residues. V lost 9 bases and J lost 6; bases outside the gene matches: 4. The CDR3 loop is CASQTGGDGYTF. The CDR3 DNA follows: TGTGCCAGTCAGACAGGGGGCGATGGCTACACCTTC.

The chain is built from TRBV11-3 and TRBJ1-1; D perhaps matches TRBD1 (5 bases). The CDR3 extends over 14 amino acids. The germline CDR1 and CDR2 sequences are SGHNT and YENEEA. Trimming removed 3 bases from V and 3 bases from J, with 11 bases in between. The CDR3 nucleotides are TGTGCCAGCAGCTTGCAATGGGGGGACACTGAAGCTTTCTTT. This translates into CASSLQWGDTEAFF.

The genes are TRBV4-1 and TRBJ2-2; 8 positions match TRBD2. This CDR3 is built from 16 residues. Germline values: CDR1 MGHRA, CDR2 YSYEKL. Trimming at V came to 1 base and at J to 6 bases, leaving 7 bases not matched to a gene. In DNA, the CDR3 is TGCGCCAGCAGCCAAGGTCCGGCTAGCGGGTCCGGGGAGCTGTTTTTT. It translates to CASSQGPASGSGELFF.

The rearrangement uses TRBV20-1 and TRBJ1-1, with 7 bases matching TRBD1. This CDR3 contains 11 residues. CDR1 DFQATT and CDR2 SNEGSKA come from the germline V gene (reference sequence). Trimming removed 3 bases from V and 8 bases from J; junction bases left unmatched: 3. The CDR3: CSASKDREAFF. Written as DNA, the CDR3 is TGCAGTGCTAGTAAGGACAGGGAAGCTTTCTTT.

The chain couples TRBV5-1 to TRBJ2-3, with D perhaps TRBD1 (5 bases). V lost 2 bases, J lost 3 bases, and 10 bases lay in between. Germline V gene lookup returns CDR1 SGHRS and CDR2 YFSETQ. This CDR3 has 14 residues. The CDR3 loop is CASSLRQTTDTQYF. The CDR3, as DNA: TGCGCCAGCAGCTTACGACAGACAACAGATACGCAGTATTTT.

This clone was observed a single time. V gene TRBV19 combines with J gene TRBJ1-2; possibly TRBD1 for D (5 bases). The CDR3 is 14 residues long. The V and J ends lost 7 bases and 3 bases respectively, with 15 bases between them. The V gene's germline CDR1 is LNHDA and CDR2 SQIVND (reference sequence). The CDR3 bases are TGTGCCAGTACCTTGCGGGACCTCTACTATGGCTACACCTTC. Translated, it gives CASTLRDLYYGYTF. Using reference TRBV19 and TRBJ1-2 for the parts outside the CDR3, the full variable domain is DGGITQSPKYLFRKEGQNVTLSCEQNLNHDAMYWYRQDPGQGLRLIYYSQIVNDFQKGDIAEGYSVSREKKESFPLTVTSAQKNPTAFYLCASTLRDLYYGYTFGSGTRLTVV.

With respect to this clone: At the DNA level, this CDR3 is encoded by other sequences in the same sample as well. The genes are TRBV7-2 and TRBJ2-7; 9 nucleotides agree with TRBD2. The CDR3 covers 13 residues. Germline CDR1 reads SGHTA; CDR2 reads FQGNSA. With V trimmed by 5 bases and J by 4 bases, 3 bases remained unmatched. CDR3 residues: CASSLSGGYEQYF. In nucleotides, the CDR3 is TGTGCCAGCAGCCTTAGCGGGGGTTACGAGCAGTACTTC.

The V and J genes are TRBV20-1 and TRBJ1-1; no clear D. The CDR3 has 11 residues. CDR1 DFQATT and CDR2 SNEGSKA come from the germline V gene (reference sequence). The CDR3 reads CSLEMNTEAFF. The CDR3 coding sequence is TGCAGCCTCGAAATGAACACTGAAGCTTTCTTT.

The chain is built from TRBV7-2 and TRBJ2-5, with D unclear. V gave up 2 bases and J gave up 4 bases, with 8 bases separating them. Germline-derived CDR1 and CDR2 are SGHTA and FQGNSA. CDR3 size: 13 residues. CDR3 coding DNA: TGTGCCAGCAGCTTAAACCATCGAGAGACCCAGTACTTC. This codes for CASSLNHRETQYF. The full variable domain, its missing parts supplied by reference TRBV7-2 and TRBJ2-5, is GAGVSQSPSNKVTEKGKDVELRCDPISGHTALYWYRQSLGQGLEFLIYFQGNSAPDKSGLPSDRFSAERTGGSVSTLTIQRTQQEDSAVYLCASSLNHRETQYFGPGTRLLVL.

The chain joins TRBV27 to TRBJ2-7; D could derive from TRBD1 or TRBD2 (7 bases each). Germline CDR1 and CDR2: MNHEY and SMNVEV (reference sequence). The CDR3 covers 13 residues. Trimming removed 6 bases at V and 7 bases at J, with 16 bases between. CDR3 sequence reads: CASRGRGRGEQYF. For the CDR3, the DNA is TGTGCCAGCAGAGGGAGGGGGCGCGGGGAGCAGTACTTC.

The chain joins TRBV6-1 to TRBJ1-2; 9 bases map to TRBD1. The V gene's germline CDR1 is MNHNS and CDR2 SASEGT. The V gene end was trimmed by 9 bases and the J gene end by 5 bases; junction bases not matched to a gene: 10. The CDR3 spans 14 residues. The CDR3 DNA reads as TGTGCCAGTCGGCCGGACAGGGGATTTTATGGCTACACCTTC. This sequence encodes CASRPDRGFYGYTF.

A word on this clone: Other DNA sequences within the sample encode an identical CDR3. The V gene is TRBV18, the J gene TRBJ1-2, with a weak D call TRBD1 (6 bases). CDR1 KGHSH and CDR2 LQKENI come from the germline V gene. Trimming removed 6 bases at V and 8 bases at J, with 16 bases between. This CDR3 has 13 amino acids. The CDR3 reads CASSPSDSRGYTF. CDR3 DNA: TGTGCCAGCTCCCCTTCGGACAGTCGAGGCTACACCTTC.

The rearrangement links TRBV7-2 to TRBJ2-7; no definite D call. The CDR3 has 15 amino acids. Germline V gene sequence: CDR1 SGHTA, CDR2 FQGNSA. V lost 5 bases and J 4 bases, leaving 18 bases between the germline ends. The CDR3, as DNA: TGTGCCAGCAGCGGTATGAACACCCCAAGATACGAGCAGTACTTC. Amino acids: CASSGMNTPRYEQYF.

The rearrangement joins TRBV7-2 to TRBJ2-7, with 7 positions matching TRBD2. After removal of 5 bases from V and 6 bases from J, the junction contained 10 bases not matched to a gene. The germline V gene has CDR1 SGHTA and CDR2 FQGNSA. This CDR3 contains 14 residues. CDR3 sequence reads: CASSRRAGPGEQYF. In DNA form, the CDR3 reads TGTGCCAGCAGCAGAAGAGCGGGACCCGGCGAGCAGTACTTC. Drawing the rest from reference TRBV7-2 and TRBJ2-7, the complete variable domain is GAGVSQSPSNKVTEKGKDVELRCDPISGHTALYWYRQSLGQGLEFLIYFQGNSAPDKSGLPSDRFSAERTGGSVSTLTIQRTQQEDSAVYLCASSRRAGPGEQYFGPGTRLTVT.

The chain couples TRBV9 to TRBJ2-7, with TRBD2 matching over 7 bases. Trimming cost V 0 bases and J 3 bases; bases outside gene matches: 6. CDR1 and CDR2 (germline): SGDLS, YYNGEE. The CDR3 length is 15 residues. Here the CDR3 reads CASSVGTSEYYEQYF. CDR3 DNA: TGTGCCAGCAGCGTAGGGACTAGTGAATACTACGAGCAGTACTTC.

This rearrangement joins TRBV30 to TRBJ1-1; D remains unclear. Germline V CDR1 and CDR2: GTSNPN, SVGIG (reference sequence). The CDR3 length is 13 residues. Trimming removed 3 bases from V and 1 base from J, with 9 bases in between. The CDR3 DNA follows: TGTGCCTGGAGCCCTCACAGGAACACTGAAGCTTTCTTT. As protein: CAWSPHRNTEAFF.